Below are 32 T cell receptor beta chains sequenced from a single sample in a study of blood T cell repertoires in COVID-19. The repertoire was sequenced with immunoSEQ multiplex PCR; TCRdb's copy has only in-frame clones and lacks some. The sample records 95,000 to 150,000 clones, around 87% being singletons. The sequenced sample consisted of peripheral blood. The receptors were gathered from a woman aged 50 to 65 with acute or convalescent COVID-19.

The chain combines TRBV6-1 with TRBJ2-6; 10 bases agree with TRBD1. The J segment lost 0 bases and the V segment lost 3 bases, leaving 5 bases of the junction unmatched. Germline V gene sequence: CDR1 MNHNS, CDR2 SASEGT. The CDR3 sequence is 18 residues long. CDR3 bases: TGTGCCAGCAGTGATAAGGGACAGGGGTCCTCTGGGGCCAACGTCCTGACTTTC. Protein: CASSDKGQGSSGANVLTF.

This clone was seen only once. The chain uses TRBV6-5 and TRBJ1-4; no clear D. The germline V and J ends were trimmed by 4 bases and 4 bases, with 13 bases remaining between them. CDR1 MNHEY and CDR2 SVGAGI come from the germline V gene. CDR3 length: 15 residues. CDR3 sequence: CASSLYSHVNEKLFF. The CDR3 DNA follows: TGTGCCAGCAGTTTATACAGCCACGTTAATGAAAAACTGTTTTTT.

The chain links TRBV2 to TRBJ1-3; D gene uncertain. The CDR3 loop spans 16 amino acids. The germline V gene has CDR1 SNHLY and CDR2 FYNNEI. Trimming stripped 3 bases from V and 0 bases from J, with 12 bases between. CDR3 coding DNA: TGTGCCAGCAGTGAGTTCGGAGGAGTCTCTGGAAACACCATATATTTT. This translates into CASSEFGGVSGNTIYF.

This clone has just a few counts. The CDR3 coding sequence is TGTGCCAGCAGCTTGCAACTAGCGGGAGGGCTGGGCACAGATACGCAGTATTTT. As protein: CASSLQLAGGLGTDTQYF. The chain carries TRBV13 and TRBJ2-3, with 13 bases matching TRBD2. Trimming removed 3 bases from V and 1 base from J; junction bases left unmatched: 7. The CDR3 sequence is 18 residues long. CDR1 PRHDT and CDR2 FYEKMQ come from the germline V gene (reference sequence).

The sample holds one count of this clone. The chain joins TRBV19 to TRBJ2-6; TRBD2 agrees at 12 bases. The V and J ends lost 5 bases and 2 bases, in that order; junction bases with no gene match: 7. This CDR3 is built from 18 residues. Germline CDR1 and CDR2: LNHDA and SQIVND (reference sequence). The CDR3 protein is CASSSASGGAAGANVLTF. The CDR3 DNA is TGTGCCAGTAGTTCCGCTAGCGGGGGGGCTGCTGGGGCCAACGTCCTGACTTTC.

This sequence joins TRBV5-6 and TRBJ2-4; D uncertain. V was clipped by 1 base and J by 6 bases, with 11 bases between them. In germline, CDR1 is SGHDT, CDR2 YYEEEE. The CDR3 sequence is 14 residues long. The CDR3 region has the DNA TGTGCCAGCAGCTTGTGGAGTCATGGAAACATTCAGTACTTC. Protein product: CASSLWSHGNIQYF.

J is TRBJ1-1 and V is TRBV6-6, with 7 bases lining up with TRBD1. V lost 7 bases, J lost 5 bases, and 10 bases stayed unmatched. CDR3 size: 14 residues. Per germline, CDR1 MNHNY and CDR2 SVGAGI (reference sequence). CDR3: CASTPPGQPTEAFF. The CDR3 region has the DNA TGTGCCAGCACCCCCCCGGGACAGCCGACTGAAGCTTTCTTT.

V gene TRBV30 combines with J gene TRBJ2-5, with unresolved D. Germline V gene data show CDR1 as GTSNPN and CDR2 as SVGIG (reference sequence). Trimming cost V 2 bases and J 2 bases, with 3 bases left between them. The CDR3 contains 11 residues. The CDR3 DNA follows: TGTGCCTGGAGTACTCAAGAGACCCAGTACTTC. Translation gives CAWSTQETQYF.

This chain uses TRBV5-6 with TRBJ2-6, with D maybe TRBD2 (5 bases). V was shortened by 0 bases and J by 9 bases, with 13 bases between the two germline ends. The CDR3 sequence is 15 residues long. CDR1 is SGHDT, CDR2 YYEEEE, per germline. CDR3 nucleotide sequence: TGTGCCAGCAGCTTGGTGGGAGTAGAAGGCAACGTCCTGACTTTC. It specifies CASSLVGVEGNVLTF.

The chain recombines TRBV30 with TRBJ2-1; unclear D gene. Per the germline V gene, CDR1 is GTSNPN and CDR2 is SVGIG (reference sequence). V was cut by 4 bases and J by 7 bases, with 8 bases left in between. CDR3 length equals 11 residues. CDR3 residues: CAWTLVNEQFF. Here the CDR3 DNA reads TGTGCCTGGACCCTCGTTAATGAGCAGTTCTTC.

The chain uses TRBV7-3 and TRBJ2-3; maybe TRBD2 (6 bases). V lost 2 bases to trimming and J lost 2 bases, with 11 bases between them. Germline-derived CDR1 and CDR2 are SGHTA and FQGTGA. The CDR3 length is 15 residues. DNA for the CDR3: TGTGCCAGCAGCTTATTTGGCGGGAACACAGATACGCAGTATTTT. Encoded protein: CASSLFGGNTDTQYF.

In this sample, this clone turned up a few times. The rearrangement joins TRBV28 to TRBJ2-3, with 9 bases aligning to TRBD1. J lost 3 bases, V lost 4 bases, and 5 bases had no gene match. The V gene's germline CDR1 is MDHEN and CDR2 SYDVKM. The CDR3 sequence is 15 residues long. The CDR3: CASSSGQGATDTQYF. The DNA for the CDR3 is TGTGCCAGCAGTTCGGGACAGGGAGCGACAGATACGCAGTATTTT. Full variable domain (remainder filled in from reference TRBV28 and TRBJ2-3): DVKVTQSSRYLVKRTGEKVFLECVQDMDHENMFWYRQDPGLGLRLIYFSYDVKMKEKGDIPEGYSVSREKKERFSLILESASTNQTSMYLCASSSGQGATDTQYFGPGTRLTVL.

This clone was counted once. The sample contains more than one DNA sequence encoding this CDR3. The rearrangement joins TRBV5-4 to TRBJ1-1; unclear D gene. CDR3 length: 13 amino acids. Germline values: CDR1 SGHNT, CDR2 YYREEE (reference sequence). The germline V and J ends were trimmed by 2 bases and 1 base, with 6 bases remaining between them. The CDR3 protein is CASSFGRNTEAFF. As DNA, the CDR3 is TGTGCCAGCAGCTTTGGGAGGAACACTGAAGCTTTCTTT.

The V and J genes are TRBV7-2 and TRBJ1-1, with TRBD1 matching 10 bases. Germline-derived CDR1 and CDR2 are SGHTA and FQGNSA. The CDR3 runs to 13 residues. J was trimmed by 10 bases and V by 1 base; bases with no gene match: 3. The CDR3: CASSLGQGAGAFF. CDR3 coding DNA: TGTGCCAGCAGCTTAGGACAGGGGGCTGGAGCTTTCTTT.

The chain links TRBV10-2 to TRBJ2-7; 8 positions agree with TRBD1. CDR3 size: 14 residues. Germline values: CDR1 WSHSY, CDR2 SAAADI. V lost 6 bases, J lost 3 bases, and 7 bases stayed unmatched. CDR3 coding DNA: TGCGCCAGCAGCCGACAGGGGCGAGACTACGAGCAGTACTTC. Protein product: CASSRQGRDYEQYF.

The genes are TRBV27 and TRBJ1-4, with unresolved D. The CDR3 extends over 14 amino acids. The germline gives CDR1 MNHEY, CDR2 SMNVEV (reference sequence). Trimming pared 2 bases from V and 1 base from J, leaving 5 bases between. The CDR3 sequence is CASSLTQTNEKLFF. The CDR3 DNA is TGTGCCAGCAGTTTAACACAAACTAATGAAAAACTGTTTTTT.

The V call is TRBV3-1 (or the pseudogene TRBV3-2), the J call TRBJ2-6; D gene uncertain. V lost 4 bases and J lost 0, with 4 bases in between. Germline V gives CDR1 LGHDT, CDR2 YNNKEL (reference sequence). The CDR3 extends over 14 amino acids. The CDR3 region is CASSPFSGANVLTF. For the CDR3, the DNA is TGTGCCAGCAGCCCTTTCTCTGGGGCCAACGTCCTGACTTTC.

The rearrangement uses TRBV18 and TRBJ1-1; D might be TRBD1 (6 bases). The V and J ends lost 3 bases and 3 bases respectively, with 11 bases between them. CDR1 and CDR2 (germline): KGHSH, LQKENI. CDR3 length: 14 residues. The CDR3 loop reads CASSPEQGDTEAFF. The DNA for the CDR3 is TGTGCCAGCTCACCGGAACAGGGTGACACTGAAGCTTTCTTT. The complete variable domain, with remaining parts taken from reference TRBV18 and TRBJ1-1, reads NAGVMQNPRHLVRRRGQEARLRCSPMKGHSHVYWYRQLPEEGLKFMVYLQKENIIDESGMPKERFSAEFPKEGPSILRIQQVVRGDSAAYFCASSPEQGDTEAFFGQGTRLTVV.

This chain links TRBV18 with TRBJ2-7, with 7 positions matching TRBD2. The CDR3 is 15 residues long. The ends lost 3 bases at V and 4 bases at J; junction bases unmatched: 9. Germline CDR1 KGHSH, CDR2 LQKENI. CDR3 region: CASSPASGPGYEQYF. CDR3 bases: TGTGCCAGCTCACCGGCTAGCGGACCCGGGTACGAGCAGTACTTC.

The chain recombines TRBV2 with TRBJ2-1, with D perhaps TRBD1 (6 bases). Germline values: CDR1 SNHLY, CDR2 FYNNEI. The CDR3 sequence is 10 residues long. V was pared by 8 bases and J by 16 bases, with 15 bases between. The CDR3 DNA follows: TGTGCCAGCCGACGACAAGGGGGATTCTTC. It codes for CASRRQGGFF.

The gene calls are TRBV12-3 or TRBV12-4 and TRBJ2-7; a possible D gene is TRBD1 (6 bases). V shed 2 bases and J shed 5 bases, with 10 bases lying between them. This CDR3 is built from 13 residues. CDR3 sequence (DNA): TGTGCCAGCAGTTTAACCAGGGGACACGAGCAGTACTTC. Its protein is CASSLTRGHEQYF.

This clone was detected once. CDR3 nucleotide sequence: TGTGCCAGTAGTATGGGCAGCCGTAGCAATCAGCCCCAGCATTTT. Its translation: CASSMGSRSNQPQHF. The chain carries TRBV19 and TRBJ1-5; D ambiguous. The germline CDR1 and CDR2 sequences are LNHDA and SQIVND (reference sequence). Between the trimmed V and J ends, which lost 3 bases and 0 bases, there was a span of 9 bases. The CDR3 runs to 15 residues.

The CDR3 nucleotides are TGTGCCAGCAGCTTAGAAGGTGTTGGCAGGGGTAATCAGCCCCAGCATTTT. Translation gives CASSLEGVGRGNQPQHF. J is TRBJ1-5 and V is TRBV7-7, with D maybe TRBD1 (6 bases). Germline V lookup: CDR1 SSHAT, CDR2 FNYEAQ (reference sequence). The V and J ends lost 1 base and 4 bases respectively, with 17 bases between them. The CDR3 covers 17 residues. The full variable domain, rest sourced from reference TRBV7-7 and TRBJ1-5, is GAGVSQSPRYKVTKRGQDVTLRCDPISSHATLYWYQQALGQGPEFLTYFNYEAQPDKSGLPSDRFSAERPEGSISTLTIQRTEQRDSAMYRCASSLEGVGRGNQPQHFGDGTRLSIL.

This sequence joins TRBV5-5 and TRBJ1-5, with D unresolved. Germline V gene sequence: CDR1 SGHKS, CDR2 YYEKEE (reference sequence). Trimming removed 3 bases from V and 0 bases from J, with 4 bases in between. The CDR3 totals 13 residues. CDR3 DNA: TGTGCCAGCAGCTCCCGTAGCAATCAGCCCCAGCATTTT. Its translation is CASSSRSNQPQHF. Full variable domain (remainder filled in from reference TRBV5-5 and TRBJ1-5): DAGVTQSPTHLIKTRGQQVTLRCSPISGHKSVSWYQQVLGQGPQFIFQYYEKEERGRGNFPDRFSARQFPNYSSELNVNALLLGDSALYLCASSSRSNQPQHFGDGTRLSIL.

The CDR3 coding sequence is TGTGCCAGCAGTTTGGACTTGACTGGGGGCTACACCTTC. This translates into CASSLDLTGGYTF. The chain joins TRBV6-5 to TRBJ1-2; no definite D call. Germline V CDR1 and CDR2: MNHEY, SVGAGI. The CDR3 contains 13 residues. V was trimmed by 4 bases and J by 8 bases, leaving 14 bases between them.

The rearrangement joins TRBV25-1 to TRBJ2-7, with TRBD1 identical over 7 bases. Germline assignment: CDR1 MGHDK and CDR2 SYGVNS. Trimming took 1 base from V and 6 from J; bases not matched to a gene: 9. The CDR3 runs 15 residues. The chain's CDR3 is CASSESGTVLGEQYF. CDR3 DNA sequence: TGTGCCAGCAGTGAATCCGGGACAGTCTTAGGCGAGCAGTACTTC.

This clone was detected once. The CDR3 DNA reads TGTGCCAGCAGCGGTCAGGGTCGGAGCACAGATACGCAGTATTTT. As protein: CASSGQGRSTDTQYF. This chain uses TRBV9 with TRBJ2-3, with D possibly TRBD1 on 5 matching bases. This CDR3 has 15 residues. Germline lookup yields CDR1 SGDLS and CDR2 YYNGEE. The V end was cut by 3 bases, the J end by 0 bases, with 11 bases between.

This rearrangement joins TRBV5-1 to TRBJ1-2, with 10 bases matching TRBD1. From germline, CDR1 is SGHRS and CDR2 YFSETQ. This CDR3 spans 14 amino acids. Trimming cost V 0 bases and J 4 bases; bases outside gene matches: 0. In nucleotides, the CDR3 is TGCGCCAGCAGCTTGGGGGACAGGGGCTATGGCTACACCTTC. This gives the protein CASSLGDRGYGYTF.

This chain joins TRBV10-3 and TRBJ2-5; 8 positions agree with TRBD2. Looked up from germline, CDR1 is ENHRY and CDR2 is SYGVKD. The CDR3 totals 16 residues. The ends lost 0 bases at V and 4 bases at J; junction bases unmatched: 7. CDR3 in amino acids: CAISESAGGAAETQYF. The CDR3 DNA is TGTGCCATCAGTGAGTCGGCCGGGGGGGCCGCAGAGACCCAGTACTTC.

The rearrangement uses TRBV19 and TRBJ1-2, with D possibly TRBD1 on 6 matching bases. CDR3 length: 15 amino acids. The germline V gene encodes CDR1 LNHDA and CDR2 SQIVND (reference sequence). V dropped 6 bases and J dropped 6 bases, with 20 bases sitting between them. CDR3 in DNA: TGTGCCAGTAGCCCGGGACCAGGGGTTTTGGATGGCTACACCTTC. Protein: CASSPGPGVLDGYTF.

The chain carries TRBV19 and TRBJ1-1, with D unresolved. Deletions cut 3 bases from V and 7 bases from J, with 6 bases between. The CDR3 has 11 residues. The germline CDR1 and CDR2 sequences are LNHDA and SQIVND (reference sequence). CDR3 sequence (DNA): TGTGCCAGTAGTATTGGGAGTGAAGCTTTCTTT. It is translated as CASSIGSEAFF.

The CDR3 DNA reads TGCGCCAGCAGCCAAGATAGGGGGAGAGGAGCTTTCTTT. Translated, it gives CASSQDRGRGAFF. The chain is built from TRBV4-3 and TRBJ1-1; D possibly corresponds to TRBD1 (6 bases). CDR1 and CDR2 (germline): LGHNA, YSLEER. Trimming cost V 0 bases and J 10 bases, with 12 bases left between them. The length of the CDR3 is 13 residues.